This TCR beta chain was sequenced during a study of blood T cell repertoires in COVID-19. Study-wide background: Italy, Spain and the United States were the sources of the convalescent and acute COVID-19 samples. PBMCs, B-cell-depleted T cells, or T cells provided the cDNA or gDNA that made up the material.

Original methodology: Estimates of nucleated cell counts were drawn from the amplification of reference gene primers. The assay was immunoSEQ multiplex PCR, and TCRdb's table has in-frame clones only and misses some. V and J calls and clone size are those listed in that table; D and trimming were worked out from the DNA. The sample comprises around 130,000 clones, roughly 71% of which are singletons, and about a fifth rests with the top ten. From germline, CDR1 is SNHLY and CDR2 FYNNEI. CDR3 length: 15 residues. Trimming left V 7 bases short and J 0 bases short, with 12 bases between. The chain employs TRBV2 and TRBJ1-4; D is unclear. The material sequenced was peripheral blood. The TCR originated in an elderly man with acute or convalescent COVID-19. The CDR3 nucleotides read TGTGCCAGCACTGGCAGAAAAGCAACTAATGAAAAACTGTTTTTT. Its translation is CASTGRKATNEKLFF.